This is a list of T cell receptor beta chains from one sample in a study of long-term antiretroviral therapy in people with HIV. The repertoire was sequenced with immunoSEQ multiplex PCR; TCRdb's copy has only in-frame clones and lacks some. The sample holds about 23,000 clones, around four fifths seen once. The starting material was unsorted PBMCs, obtained 1.6 years after starting antiretroviral therapy. The receptors stem from a man aged 35 to 55 with HIV. The CDR3 runs from the conserved cysteine through the conserved F or W.

v_call cdr3_aa
TRBV13 CASLDTATSGANVLTF
TRBV5-1 CASSLDLVGGPNTEAFF
TRBV2 CASSEDPSSYEQYF
TRBV5-8 CASSLVGGNTEAFF
TRBV7-8 CASSLGEDYGYTF
TRBV5-1 CASSRDRPYEQYF
TRBV6-5 CASSWTSGVADTQYF
TRBV4-1 CASSPDSNEQFF
TRBV2 CASSERAYVGFF
TRBV30 CAWSVLTRAGYGYTF
TRBV19 CASTNRPGQGANGYTF
TRBV25-1 CASSGQGHQPQHF
TRBV27 CASSHSGVISTYNEQFF
TRBV25-1 CASSEDYTEAFF
TRBV6-5 CASSPDGGFNEQFF
TRBV7-8 CASSRTGGADYGYTF
TRBV30 CAWSVNQATNIQYF
TRBV5-8 CASSLRREVLGSHYGYTF
TRBV5-1 CASSGGDARRTEAFF
TRBV6-1 CASSEWGFQTSGQPQHF
TRBV9 CASSVDAVSPLHF
TRBV5-1 CASSLAKSSYNEQFF
TRBV7-9 CASSSHPGQAYEQYF
TRBV7-9 CASSFTDTQYF
TRBV6-1 CASSERTGAEAFF
TRBV5-1 CASSLGSSGTSKGIF
TRBV5-4 CASSLGTSGRSDTQYF
TRBV5-1 CASSLGPGVSSYEQYF
TRBV7-9 CASSLETRGPLHF
TRBV6-5 CASSPGRSNEKLFF
TRBV10-3 CAISEEGQNNYGYTF
TRBV2 CASSQQGDLSYEQYF
TRBV7-3 CASSSQGFEAEAFF
TRBV9 CASSRTSGRAAGELFF
TRBV20-1 CSALLNYGYTF
TRBV29-1 CTMHGPSTDTQYF
TRBV7-2 CASSLERRSYNEQFF
TRBV6-1 CASSVLSSGVNNEQFF
TRBV19 CASALRGSNTEAFF
TRBV10-3 CAIAGTVQEPQHF
TRBV4-1 CASSQEWRGLTDTQYF
TRBV27 CASSLSQGIEAFF
TRBV4-2 CASRLGQGNTEAFF
TRBV10-1 CASSDNVRETQYF
TRBV6-1 CAADIGHSYEQYF
TRBV5-1 CASSFGATGELFF
TRBV10-2 CASSEMGGWDNEQFF
TRBV6-5 CASRYLRDYPEAFF
TRBV5-1 CASSLDIATEQYF
TRBV6-6 CASSPGQAYGYTF
TRBV9 CASSVVAGGVNTEAFF
TRBV4-1 CASSQGSGSGGYEQYF
TRBV7-9 CASSPPASYEQYF